This T cell receptor beta chain derives from a study of naive and memory T cell subsets. Whole-study findings and limits: TCR transcript changes with activation or differentiation may affect this RNA method.

TCR cDNA received a 3' ligated oligonucleotide that carried a UMI. Adult healthy volunteers gave 2.5 ml peripheral blood for whole-blood RNA. Cells were not sorted; total RNA input targeted roughly 1 to 1000 ng. Germline lookup yields CDR1 MNHEY and CDR2 SVGAGI. CDR3 size: 16 residues. V lost 0 bases and J lost 3; bases outside the gene matches: 7. On this clonotype itself: Its target is not known.

Amplification of ligated cDNA took four PCR rounds with SP2 and nested alpha and beta constant primers. Alpha and beta constant region primers primed reverse transcription for blood and skin samples. TCRdb reprocessed the 5' RACE reads with MiXCR, giving one entry per CDR3 protein. The table includes roughly 62,000 distinct CDR3 sequences, approximately 8% detected once. The chain uses TRBV6-5 and TRBJ2-7; 8 bases line up with TRBD2. The sequence derives from a female donor in good health. The CDR3 coding sequence is TGTGCCAGCAGTTACTCTGGCGGGGGGCTTCACTACGAGCAGTACTTC. Translating it yields CASSYSGGGLHYEQYF.